This T cell receptor (beta chain) was recorded in a study of blood T cells in healthy people across ages. Study-level points and caveats: It was the long-lived donors that had more naive CD4+ cells and higher diversity than aged donors.

Trimming removed 3 bases from V and 3 bases from J, with 9 bases in between. CDR1 is SGHVS and CDR2 is FQNEAQ in the germline V gene. This CDR3 comprises 15 residues. Through a sample-barcoded 5' primer and a J-beta primer mix, a second PCR was run for 7 to 11 cycles. Each CDR3 protein is one row after TCRdb ran MiXCR on the 5' RACE reads. This sample yields under 1 million distinct CDR3 sequences, of which 40% to 50% are seen a single time; about a fifth belongs to the top ten. This clonotype showed up just a few times. The antigen is undetermined. The chain has TRBV7-8 and TRBJ1-6, with D possibly being TRBD1 (5 bases). The sample taken for sequencing was blood. The receptor was derived from a man aged 55 to 69 in good health. The CDR3: CASSFSRDYNSPLHF. CDR3 sequence (DNA): TGTGCCAGCAGCTTTTCCAGGGACTATAATTCACCCCTCCACTTT.